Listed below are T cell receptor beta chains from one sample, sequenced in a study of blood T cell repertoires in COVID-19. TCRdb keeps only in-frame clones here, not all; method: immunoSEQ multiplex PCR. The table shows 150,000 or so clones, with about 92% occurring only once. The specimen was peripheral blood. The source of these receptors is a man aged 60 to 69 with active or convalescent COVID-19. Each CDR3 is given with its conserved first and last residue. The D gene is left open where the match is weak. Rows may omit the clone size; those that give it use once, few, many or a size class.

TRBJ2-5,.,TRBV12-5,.,TGTGCTAGTGGTTTGGCCTTCCAAGAGACCCAGTACTTC,CASGLAFQETQYF
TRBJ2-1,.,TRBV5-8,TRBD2,TGTGCCAGCAGCTCCACAGGACTAGCGGGAGGCATGGATGAGCAGTTCTTC,CASSSTGLAGGMDEQFF
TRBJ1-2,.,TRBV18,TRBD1,TGTGCCAGCTCACCACAGACAGGGTATGGGAGCTATGGCTACACCTTC,CASSPQTGYGSYGYTF
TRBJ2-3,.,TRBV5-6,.,TGTGCCAGCAGCCAACAGGGTAGTACAGATACGCAGTATTTT,CASSQQGSTDTQYF
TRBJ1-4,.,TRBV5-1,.,TGCGCCAGCAGCCCCAGGACAGCAACTAATGAAAAACTGTTTTTT,CASSPRTATNEKLFF
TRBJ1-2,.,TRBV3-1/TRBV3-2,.,TGTGCCAGCAGCCTCAGGGTCGGCGAAGGCTACACCTTC,CASSLRVGEGYTF
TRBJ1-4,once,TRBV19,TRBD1,TGTGCCAGTATCCCACAGGGGGCAACTAATGAAAAACTGTTTTTT,CASIPQGATNEKLFF
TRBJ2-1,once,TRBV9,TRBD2,TGTGCCAGCAGGGAACCGGGACTAGCGGACAATGAGCAGTTCTTC,CASREPGLADNEQFF
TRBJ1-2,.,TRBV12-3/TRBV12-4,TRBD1,TGTGCCAGCAGCCGCACAGGGGGCGATGGCTACACCTTC,CASSRTGGDGYTF
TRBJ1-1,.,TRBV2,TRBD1,TGTGCCAGCACCCAAACTACAGGGGATGGTGAAGCTTTCTTT,CASTQTTGDGEAFF
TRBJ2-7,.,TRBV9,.,TGTGCCAGCAGCCCGGGCTACGAGCAGTACTTC,CASSPGYEQYF
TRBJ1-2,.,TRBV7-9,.,TGTGCCAGCAGCGCAAACAGCTATGGCTACACCTTC,CASSANSYGYTF
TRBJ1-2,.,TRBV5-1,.,TGCGCCAGCAGCTCTACAGCAAACTATGGCTACACCTTC,CASSSTANYGYTF
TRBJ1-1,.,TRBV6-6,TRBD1,TGTGCCAGCAGTTACTTGACAGGGGTGAACACTGAAGCTTTCTTT,CASSYLTGVNTEAFF
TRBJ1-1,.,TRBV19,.,TGTGCCAGTAGTGTTCAGGGGAGTAAGTTGGCTTTCTTT,CASSVQGSKLAFF
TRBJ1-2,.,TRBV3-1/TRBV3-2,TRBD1,TGTGCCAGCAGCCAGGTACAGGGGGCGGAAGGCTACACCTTC,CASSQVQGAEGYTF
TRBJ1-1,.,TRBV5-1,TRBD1,TGCGCCAGCAGCTTGACCCACGACAGGGCCACTGAAGCTTTCTTT,CASSLTHDRATEAFF
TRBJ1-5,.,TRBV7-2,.,TGTGCCAGCAGCTTAGATCGTAATCAGCCCCAGCATTTT,CASSLDRNQPQHF
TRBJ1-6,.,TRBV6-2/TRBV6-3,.,TGTGCCAGCAGTTTCTCAGGCCCAGGATCACCCCTCCACTTT,CASSFSGPGSPLHF
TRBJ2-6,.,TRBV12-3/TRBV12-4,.,TGTGCCATCCAACAGGGGGCCAACGTCCTGACTTTC,CAIQQGANVLTF
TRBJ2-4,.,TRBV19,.,TGTGCCAGTAGTTTCCCCGGGGGTTCCAAAAACATTCAGTACTTC,CASSFPGGSKNIQYF
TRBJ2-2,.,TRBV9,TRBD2,TGTGCCAGCAGCATAGCGGGAGGTCAAACCGGGGAGCTGTTTTTT,CASSIAGGQTGELFF
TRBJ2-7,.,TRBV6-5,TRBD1,TGTGCCAGCAAGGGACAGGGTAGCTCCTACGAGCAGTACTTC,CASKGQGSSYEQYF
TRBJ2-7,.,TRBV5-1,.,TGCGCCAGCAGCTTGGGGGGAAGCGGGCTTCAGTACGAGCAGTACTTC,CASSLGGSGLQYEQYF
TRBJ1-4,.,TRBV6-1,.,TGTGCCAGCAGTGAAGCTGGGGGGGGAAAACTGTTTTTT,CASSEAGGGKLFF
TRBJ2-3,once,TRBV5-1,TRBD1,TGCGCCAGCAGCTCTGGACAGGGCCAGGATACGCAGTATTTT,CASSSGQGQDTQYF
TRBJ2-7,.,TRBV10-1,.,TGCGCCAGCAGTGAGTCACCGGGAGAGGGCTACGAGCAGTACTTC,CASSESPGEGYEQYF
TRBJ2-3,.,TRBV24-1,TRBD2,TGTGCCACCAGTGATTCTAGAGCGGGAGTTGGCACAGATACGCAGTATTTT,CATSDSRAGVGTDTQYF
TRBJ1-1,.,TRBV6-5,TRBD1,TGTGCCAGCGGGGACAGGCCGAACACTGAAGCTTTCTTT,CASGDRPNTEAFF
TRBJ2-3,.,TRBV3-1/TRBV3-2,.,TGTGCCAGCAGCCTCAAAAATACGCAGTATTTT,CASSLKNTQYF
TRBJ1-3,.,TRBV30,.,TGTGCCTGCCATCCGGGAGGAAACACCATATATTTT,CACHPGGNTIYF
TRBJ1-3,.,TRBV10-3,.,TGTGCCATCAGCGTGACGGGGGGGTCCTCTGGAAACACCATATATTTT,CAISVTGGSSGNTIYF
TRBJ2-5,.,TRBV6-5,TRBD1,TGTGCCAGCAACAGGGGCTTCCAAGAGACCCAGTACTTC,CASNRGFQETQYF
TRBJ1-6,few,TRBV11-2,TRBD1,TGTGCCAGCAGCTTCTCGGACAGGGGGATGAATTCACCCCTCCACTTT,CASSFSDRGMNSPLHF
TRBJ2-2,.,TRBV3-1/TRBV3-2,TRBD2,TGTGCCAGCAGCCCCATCGGACTAGCAGGCACCGGGGAGCTGTTTTTT,CASSPIGLAGTGELFF
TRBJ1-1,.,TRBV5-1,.,TGCGCCAGCAGCTTGGATGGTCAGGGGAACACTGAAGCTTTCTTT,CASSLDGQGNTEAFF
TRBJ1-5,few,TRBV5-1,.,TGCGCCAGCAGCCGTACGATCGGGAACAATCAGCCCCAGCATTTT,CASSRTIGNNQPQHF
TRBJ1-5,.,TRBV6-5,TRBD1,TGTGCCAGCAGTTCCCAGCGGGACAGGGGCAATCAGCCCCAGCATTTT,CASSSQRDRGNQPQHF
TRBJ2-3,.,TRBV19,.,TGTGCCAGTAGTATCCTCTCTTTAAGCACAGATACGCAGTATTTT,CASSILSLSTDTQYF
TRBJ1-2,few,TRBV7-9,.,TGTGCCAGCAGTCAGAACCAGGGGATAGAGGGCTACACCTTC,CASSQNQGIEGYTF
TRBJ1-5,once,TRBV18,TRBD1,TGTGCCAGCTCACGCCGGGACAGGGAAAATCAGCCCCAGCATTTT,CASSRRDRENQPQHF
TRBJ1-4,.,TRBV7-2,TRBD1,TGTGCCAGCACCTCTCGGACAGGGGTCGGGGAAAAACTGTTTTTT,CASTSRTGVGEKLFF
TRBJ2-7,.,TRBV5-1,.,TGCGCCAGCAGCCCCGGACAGTTCTACGAGCAGTACTTC,CASSPGQFYEQYF
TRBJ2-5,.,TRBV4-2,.,TGTGCCAGCAGCCAAGATCAGGGGCGGTGGGAGACCCAGTACTTC,CASSQDQGRWETQYF
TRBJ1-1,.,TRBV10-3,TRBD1,TGTGCCATCTCCCCGGGACAGGGGACTATGAACACTGAAGCTTTCTTT,CAISPGQGTMNTEAFF
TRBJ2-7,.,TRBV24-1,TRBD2,TGTGCCACCATCCTGAGGGCTAGCGGGGGGGTATCCTACGAGCAGTACTTC,CATILRASGGVSYEQYF
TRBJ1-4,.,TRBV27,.,TGTGCCAGCAGCCGGGACATGGGTGAAAAACTGTTTTTT,CASSRDMGEKLFF
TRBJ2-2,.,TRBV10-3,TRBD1,TGTGCCATCAGTGAGAGGACAGGGGAAGTCACCGGGGAGCTGTTTTTT,CAISERTGEVTGELFF
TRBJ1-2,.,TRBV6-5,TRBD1,TGTGCCAGCGGGACCGGGACAGCGGCTAACTATGGCTACACCTTC,CASGTGTAANYGYTF
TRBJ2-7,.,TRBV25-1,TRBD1,TGTGCCAGCAGTGGGACAGGCAGCTCCTACGAGCAGTACTTC,CASSGTGSSYEQYF
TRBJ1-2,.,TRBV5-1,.,TGCGCCAGCAGCTCGGGGTGGGAATATGGCTACACCTTC,CASSSGWEYGYTF
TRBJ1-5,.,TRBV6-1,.,TGTGCCAGCAGTGCCTTGGGAGGGGGACTAGGTCAGCCCCAGCATTTT,CASSALGGGLGQPQHF
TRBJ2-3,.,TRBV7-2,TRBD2,TGTGCCAGCAGCTTAGCCTTTCTAGCGGGGGTTAGAGATACGCAGTATTTT,CASSLAFLAGVRDTQYF
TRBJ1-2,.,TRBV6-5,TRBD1,TGTGCCAGCAGTTATTCTCATGGGGACAGGGATAACACCTTC,CASSYSHGDRDNTF
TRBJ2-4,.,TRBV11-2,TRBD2,TGTGCCAGCAGCGGAGGACTAGCGGTACCCAAAAACATTCAGTACTTC,CASSGGLAVPKNIQYF
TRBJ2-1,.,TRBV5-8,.,TGTGCCAGCAGCTTGGCCGGGTGGGGGGACAATGAGCAGTTCTTC,CASSLAGWGDNEQFF
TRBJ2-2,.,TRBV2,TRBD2,TGTGCCAGGACTAGCGGGAGAACCGGGGAGCTGTTTTTT,CARTSGRTGELFF